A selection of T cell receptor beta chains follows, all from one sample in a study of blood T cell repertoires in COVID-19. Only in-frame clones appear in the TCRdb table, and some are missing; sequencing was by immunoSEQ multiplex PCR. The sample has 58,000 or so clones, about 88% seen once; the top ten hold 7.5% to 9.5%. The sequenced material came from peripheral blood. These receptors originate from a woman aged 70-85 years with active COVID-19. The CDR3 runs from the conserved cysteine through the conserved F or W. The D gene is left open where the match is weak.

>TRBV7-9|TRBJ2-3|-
CASIGGGPRTDTQYF
TGTGCCAGCATTGGCGGAGGACCTCGCACAGATACGCAGTATTTT
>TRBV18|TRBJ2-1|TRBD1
CASSPQRTGTDYNEQFF
TGTGCCAGCTCACCACAGCGAACCGGGACAGACTACAATGAGCAGTTCTTC
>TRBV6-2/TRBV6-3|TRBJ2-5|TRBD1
CASSPPQGASGQLGTQYF
TGTGCCAGCAGTCCACCGCAGGGGGCGAGCGGGCAACTGGGGACCCAGTACTTC
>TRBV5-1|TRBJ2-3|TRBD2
CASSLLAGDPSDTQYF
TGCGCCAGCAGCTTGTTAGCGGGAGACCCCAGCGATACGCAGTATTTT
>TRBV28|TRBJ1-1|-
CASSLLGEERGVPRNTEAFF
TGTGCCAGCAGTTTACTCGGGGAGGAGCGGGGGGTCCCCAGGAACACTGAAGCTTTCTTT
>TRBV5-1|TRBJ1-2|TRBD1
CASDQGTGWGYTF
TGCGCCAGCGATCAAGGGACAGGGTGGGGCTACACCTTC
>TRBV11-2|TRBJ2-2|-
CASSLGQYDTGELFF
TGTGCCAGCAGCCTAGGACAATATGACACCGGGGAGCTGTTTTTT
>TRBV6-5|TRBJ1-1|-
CACRGPLDAGTEAFF
TGTGCCTGTCGAGGCCCCCTGGACGCGGGCACTGAAGCTTTCTTT
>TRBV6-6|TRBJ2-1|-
CASSYASAYEQFF
TGTGCCAGCAGTTACGCTAGCGCCTATGAGCAGTTCTTC
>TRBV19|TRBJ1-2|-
CASSRQKNNYGYTF
TGTGCCAGTAGCCGACAGAAAAATAACTATGGCTACACCTTC
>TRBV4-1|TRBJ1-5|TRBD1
CASSQGRGNSNQPQHF
TGCGCCAGCAGCCAAGGCAGGGGGAATAGCAATCAGCCCCAGCATTTT